These T cell receptor beta chains were read from a single sample in a study of cytomegalovirus exposure and HLA in healthy donors. Repertoires were generated with immunoSEQ multiplex PCR, while TCRdb's copy carries only in-frame clones and drops some. Its table records roughly 34,000 clones. Sequenced input: PBMCs. The source is a man aged 35-49 years in good health and CMV-seronegative. The conserved cysteine and the conserved F or W are not part of the CDR3 here. Each record gives: J gene, V gene, CDR3 protein.

J gene: TRBJ2-7
V gene: TRBV5-4
CDR3 protein: ASSSRAGTYEQY

J gene: TRBJ1-1
V gene: TRBV29-1
CDR3 protein: SVEERSREGTEAF

J gene: TRBJ2-3
V gene: TRBV28
CDR3 protein: ASSTQGGRGRDTQY

J gene: TRBJ1-2
V gene: TRBV5-1
CDR3 protein: ASSLGREYYGYT

J gene: TRBJ1-2
V gene: TRBV18
CDR3 protein: ASSPSTGVEGYT

J gene: TRBJ2-7
V gene: TRBV28
CDR3 protein: ASSSRVNLYEQY

J gene: TRBJ2-7
V gene: TRBV19
CDR3 protein: ATHRGSSYEQY

J gene: TRBJ2-4
V gene: TRBV25-1
CDR3 protein: ASSEYIVTATQY

J gene: TRBJ2-1
V gene: TRBV6-1
CDR3 protein: ASLGGLAGDNEQF

J gene: TRBJ1-5
V gene: TRBV27
CDR3 protein: ASRDSYSNQPQH

J gene: TRBJ1-1
V gene: TRBV14
CDR3 protein: ASSQDRVWRTEAF

J gene: TRBJ2-3
V gene: TRBV4-1
CDR3 protein: ASSRPGLASTDTQY

J gene: TRBJ2-1
V gene: TRBV25-1
CDR3 protein: ASSDKGTSGYNEQF

J gene: TRBJ2-5
V gene: TRBV27
CDR3 protein: ASSKWGDQETQY